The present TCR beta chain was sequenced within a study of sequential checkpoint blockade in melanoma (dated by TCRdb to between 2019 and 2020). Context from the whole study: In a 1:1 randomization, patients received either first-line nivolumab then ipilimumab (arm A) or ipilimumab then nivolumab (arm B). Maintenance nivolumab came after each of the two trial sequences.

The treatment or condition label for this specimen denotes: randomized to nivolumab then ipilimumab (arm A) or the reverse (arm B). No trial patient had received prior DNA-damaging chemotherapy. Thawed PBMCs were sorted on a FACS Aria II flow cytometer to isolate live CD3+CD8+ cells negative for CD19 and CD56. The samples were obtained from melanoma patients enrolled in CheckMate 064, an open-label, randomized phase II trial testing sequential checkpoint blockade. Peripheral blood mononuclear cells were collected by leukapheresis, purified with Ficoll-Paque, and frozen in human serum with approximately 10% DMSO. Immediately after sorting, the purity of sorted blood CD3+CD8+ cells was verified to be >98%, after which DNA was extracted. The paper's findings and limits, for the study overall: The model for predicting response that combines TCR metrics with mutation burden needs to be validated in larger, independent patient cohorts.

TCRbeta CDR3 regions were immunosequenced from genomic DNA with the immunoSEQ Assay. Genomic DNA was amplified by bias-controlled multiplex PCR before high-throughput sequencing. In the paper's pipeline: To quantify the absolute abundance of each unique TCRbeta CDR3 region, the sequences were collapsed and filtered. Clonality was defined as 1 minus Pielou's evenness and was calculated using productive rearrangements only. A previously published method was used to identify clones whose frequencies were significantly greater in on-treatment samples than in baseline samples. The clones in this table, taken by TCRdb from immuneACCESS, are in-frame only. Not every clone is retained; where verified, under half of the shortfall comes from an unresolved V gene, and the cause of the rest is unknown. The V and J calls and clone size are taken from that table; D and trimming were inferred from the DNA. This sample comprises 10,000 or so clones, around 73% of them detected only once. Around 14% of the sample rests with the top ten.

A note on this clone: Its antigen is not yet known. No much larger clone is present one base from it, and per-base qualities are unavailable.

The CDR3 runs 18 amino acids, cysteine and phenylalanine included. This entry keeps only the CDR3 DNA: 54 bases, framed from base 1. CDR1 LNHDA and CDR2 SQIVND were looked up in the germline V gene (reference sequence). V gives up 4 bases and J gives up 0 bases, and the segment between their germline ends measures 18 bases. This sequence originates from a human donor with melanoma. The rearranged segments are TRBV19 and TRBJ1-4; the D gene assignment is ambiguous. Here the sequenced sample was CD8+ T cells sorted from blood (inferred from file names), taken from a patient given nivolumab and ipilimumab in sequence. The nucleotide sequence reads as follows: TGTGCCAGTAGTACCCTTGGGAGAGCAACCGCAACTAATGAAAAACTGTTTTTT. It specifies CASSTLGRATATNEKLFF.